The rows below give T cell receptor beta chains drawn from one sample of a study of Ad26.COV2.S vaccination and SARS-CoV-2 variants. Using immunoSEQ multiplex PCR, the repertoire was profiled, and TCRdb retains in-frame clones only, with some absent. The repertoire holds 350,000 to 600,000 clones, 89% seen once, with about 1.7% in the top ten. The sequenced sample was peripheral blood, obtained in a trial of Ad26.COV2.S vaccine versus placebo. These receptors were obtained from a person between 18 and 65 years old who received the Ad26.COV2.S COVID-19 vaccine or a placebo. CDR3s include the opening cysteine and the closing phenylalanine or tryptophan. The D gene is left open where the match is weak. Some rows mark clone size as missing; the rest say once, few, many or name a class of expanded clone.

d_call j_call clone_size v_call cdr3_length cdr3_nt cdr3_aa
NA TRBJ2-2 many TRBV2 13 TGTGCCAGCAGAACCGACAGCACCGGGGAGCTGTTTTTT CASRTDSTGELFF
NA TRBJ1-1 NA TRBV5-6 14 TGTGCCAGCACCGCGACACCCCAGAGCACTGAAGCTTTCTTT CASTATPQSTEAFF
TRBD2 TRBJ2-1 NA TRBV13 15 TGTGCCAGCAGCATAGGGGGACTAGCCTACAATGAGCAGTTCTTC CASSIGGLAYNEQFF
NA TRBJ2-7 NA TRBV6-5 15 TGTGCCAGCAGTTACTCACCTACAGCTTCCTACGAGCAGTACTTC CASSYSPTASYEQYF
NA TRBJ1-4 few TRBV7-2 14 TGTGCCAGCACCCCTGGGACGGTTAATGAAAAACTGTTTTTT CASTPGTVNEKLFF
NA TRBJ1-5 NA TRBV4-3 15 TGCGCCAGCAGCCGGGGGACGGCTAGCAATCAGCCCCAGCATTTT CASSRGTASNQPQHF
TRBD1 TRBJ1-2 NA TRBV7-8 15 TGTGCCAGCAGCCTTACCGGGACAGGGAACTATGGCTACACCTTC CASSLTGTGNYGYTF
NA TRBJ1-3 NA TRBV6-2/TRBV6-3 16 TGTGCCAGCAGTTACGGGGGACATCGCTCTGGAAACACCATATATTTT CASSYGGHRSGNTIYF
TRBD1 TRBJ1-1 NA TRBV5-8 14 TGTGCCAGCAGCCCCCGGGACAGGGCCACTGAAGCTTTCTTT CASSPRDRATEAFF
NA TRBJ2-1 NA TRBV3-1/TRBV3-2 15 TGTGCCAGCAGCCAAGCCGGGGCCAAGACCAATGAGCAGTTCTTC CASSQAGAKTNEQFF
TRBD1 TRBJ1-3 once TRBV2 15 TGTGCCAGCAGTCCTCAGGGGGCAGGTGGAAACACCATATATTTT CASSPQGAGGNTIYF
NA TRBJ2-1 NA TRBV6-1 14 TGTGCCAGCGCTTCTTTACCGGGGAAGGTTGAGCAGTTCTTC CASASLPGKVEQFF
NA TRBJ2-5 few TRBV10-3 12 TGTGCCATCAGTGACAGGGAAGAGACCCAGTACTTC CAISDREETQYF
TRBD2 TRBJ2-1 NA TRBV6-4 16 TGTGCCAGCAGTGACCTAAGCGGGAGGAATTACAATGAGCAGTTCTTC CASSDLSGRNYNEQFF
NA TRBJ1-2 once TRBV7-9 14 TGTGCCAGCAGCTTAGGCACAGCGCAGTATGGCTACACCTTC CASSLGTAQYGYTF
NA TRBJ1-1 NA TRBV14 16 TGTGCCAGCAGCGTGACGTTAGGTTTTGGGAACACTGAAGCTTTCTTT CASSVTLGFGNTEAFF
NA TRBJ1-6 NA TRBV27 13 TGTGCCAGCAGTTTGGTAGATAATTCACCCCTCCACTTT CASSLVDNSPLHF
TRBD1 TRBJ2-1 NA TRBV18 15 TGTGCCAGCTCTCGACAGGGGACTCAACCCAATGAGCAGTTCTTC CASSRQGTQPNEQFF
NA TRBJ1-4 NA TRBV7-6 14 TGTGCCAGCAGCGTTGGGCGGTTGTATGAAAAACTGTTTTTT CASSVGRLYEKLFF
NA TRBJ1-4 once TRBV29-1 11 TGCAGCGTTGTGGGCCCGACGGGACTGTTTTTT CSVVGPTGLFF
NA TRBJ2-3 NA TRBV2 14 TGTGCCAGCAGTCGGCTTAAGCGCACAGATACGCAGTATTTT CASSRLKRTDTQYF
NA TRBJ2-7 NA TRBV10-3 15 TGTGCCATCAGTGAGGACAGCCCTAGGTCTCACGAGCAGTACTTC CAISEDSPRSHEQYF
TRBD2 TRBJ2-5 NA TRBV6-5 14 TGTGCCAGCAGTACAGCGGGGGGGAAAGAGACCCAGTACTTC CASSTAGGKETQYF
NA TRBJ2-7 few TRBV10-1 13 TGCGCCAGCAGTGCCGGGATTCCCTACGAGCAGTACTTC CASSAGIPYEQYF
NA TRBJ1-5 NA TRBV7-8 14 TGTGCCAGCAGCTTATCCCCGAGTGATCAGCCCCAGCATTTT CASSLSPSDQPQHF